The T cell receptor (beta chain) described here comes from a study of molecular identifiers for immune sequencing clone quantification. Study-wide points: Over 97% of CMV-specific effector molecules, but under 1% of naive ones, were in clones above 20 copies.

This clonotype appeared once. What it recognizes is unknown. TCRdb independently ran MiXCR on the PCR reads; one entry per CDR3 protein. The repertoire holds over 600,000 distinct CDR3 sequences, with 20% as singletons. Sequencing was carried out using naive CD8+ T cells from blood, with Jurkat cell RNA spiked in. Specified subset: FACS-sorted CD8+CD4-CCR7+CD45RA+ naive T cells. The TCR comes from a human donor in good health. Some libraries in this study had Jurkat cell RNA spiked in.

The CDR3 sequence is CASSFFWAGNTEAFF. DNA for the CDR3: TGTGCCAGCAGTTTTTTTTGGGCAGGGAACACTGAAGCTTTCTTT. The chain couples TRBV12-3 or TRBV12-4 to TRBJ1-1; D uncertain. Trimming removed 3 bases at V and 1 base at J, with 12 bases between. This CDR3 region has 15 residues.